The source of this T cell receptor (beta chain) is a study of blood T cells in healthy people across ages. Comments on this clonotype: The antigen remains unidentified.

Study-wide results and caveats: More naive CD4+ cells and higher diversity marked long-lived donors relative to aged donors.

The CDR3 runs to 18 residues. Losses at the gene ends were 3 bases for V and 0 bases for J; bases not matched to a gene: 8. The germline V gene encodes CDR1 SGHRS and CDR2 YFSETQ. Together with a sample-barcoded 5' primer, a J-beta primer mix was included in a second PCR lasting roughly 6 to 12 cycles. TCRdb recomputed calls from the 5' RACE reads with MiXCR, one row per CDR3 protein. Of 1.4 million to 1.5 million distinct CDR3 sequences detected, around 42% appear once; the ten largest clones hold roughly 7.9%. Specimen: blood. The V gene is TRBV5-1, the J gene TRBJ2-3; 12 positions match TRBD2. The origin of this receptor is a woman between 18 and 29 years old in good health. The CDR3 DNA is TGCGCCAGCAGCTCCGGACTAGCGGGACCCTCTAGCACAGATACGCAGTATTTT. Amino acid sequence: CASSSGLAGPSSTDTQYF.